This T cell receptor (beta chain) was captured by sequencing in a study of shared clonotypes between healthy human individuals. Measured with immunoSEQ multiplex PCR; TCRdb has only the in-frame clones, and not every one. The table records more than 2,000,000 clones, approximately 95% of them present only once. In the case of this clone: Its target is unknown.

Trimming took 3 bases from V and 0 from J; bases not matched to a gene: 13. Germline loops: CDR1 SGHRS, CDR2 YFSETQ. There are 19 residues in the CDR3. The split of CD4+ cells yielded CD45RA+ naive and CD45RA-negative memory subsets. Findings and caveats of the study: Non-shared clonotypes displayed generation probabilities falling below those of clonotypes present in all four donors.

The chain couples TRBV5-1 to TRBJ1-4; 8 bases line up with TRBD1. Sequencing was performed on naive CD4+ T cells from PBMCs. Subset described: CD45RA+ positively selected. The receptor was derived from a man aged 18 to 30 in good health. Some clones in this sample may be carry-over from other donors' samples. Written as DNA, the CDR3 is TGCGCCAGCAGCTGGGGGCCTGGACAGGGCAGTTCAACTAATGAAAAACTGTTTTTT. Its translation is CASSWGPGQGSSTNEKLFF. The full variable domain, with the rest looked up from reference TRBV5-1 and TRBJ1-4, is KAGVTQTPRYLIKTRGQQVTLSCSPISGHRSVSWYQQTPGQGLQFLFEYFSETQRNKGNFPGRFSGRQFSNSRSEMNVSTLELGDSALYLCASSWGPGQGSSTNEKLFFGSGTQLSVL.